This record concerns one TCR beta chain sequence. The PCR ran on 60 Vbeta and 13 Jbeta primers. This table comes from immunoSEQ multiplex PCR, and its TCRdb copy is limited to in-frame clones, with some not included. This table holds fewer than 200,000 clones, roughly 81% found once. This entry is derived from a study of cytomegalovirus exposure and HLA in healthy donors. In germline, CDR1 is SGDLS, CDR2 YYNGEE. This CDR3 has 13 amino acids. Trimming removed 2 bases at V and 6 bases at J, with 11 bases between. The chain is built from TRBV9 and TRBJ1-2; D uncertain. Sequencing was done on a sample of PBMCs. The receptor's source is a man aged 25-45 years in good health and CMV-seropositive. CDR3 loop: CASSVTQLDGYTF. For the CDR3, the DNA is TGTGCCAGCAGCGTGACACAACTCGATGGCTACACCTTC.